This is a list of T cell receptor beta chains from one sample in a study of PD-1 blockade in classical Hodgkin lymphoma. Method: immunoSEQ multiplex PCR; TCRdb's copy keeps in-frame clones and lacks some. The table shows about 27,000 clones, with approximately 85% occurring only once. The material was CD4+ T cells from blood, obtained before the fourth cycle of nivolumab. The source is a human donor with classical Hodgkin lymphoma. The CDR3 runs from the conserved cysteine through the conserved F or W. The D gene is left open where the match is weak. Where a row states a size, it is once, few, many or the class of an expanded clone; other rows omit it.

clone size	V gene	D gene	J gene	CDR3 protein	CDR3 DNA
NA	TRBV19	NA	TRBJ2-3	CASRQATRPDTQYF	TGTGCCAGTCGACAGGCTACTAGGCCAGATACGCAGTATTTT
NA	TRBV5-1	NA	TRBJ2-5	CASSPGLFQETQYF	TGCGCCAGCAGCCCGGGACTTTTTCAAGAGACCCAGTACTTC
NA	TRBV5-5	NA	TRBJ1-1	CASSPSLNTEAFF	TGTGCCAGCAGTCCCTCTCTGAACACTGAAGCTTTCTTT
NA	TRBV27	TRBD1	TRBJ1-5	CASSGGTAPNQPQHF	TGTGCCAGCAGTGGCGGGACAGCGCCAAATCAGCCCCAGCATTTT
NA	TRBV27	NA	TRBJ2-7	CASSLTGTYEQYF	TGTGCCAGCAGTTTAACCGGGACTTACGAGCAGTACTTC
once	TRBV7-9	TRBD2	TRBJ2-1	CASSLPAGGLSSYNEQFF	TGTGCCAGCAGCTTACCAGCGGGAGGGTTGAGCTCCTACAATGAGCAGTTCTTC
NA	TRBV18	NA	TRBJ2-2	CASSPVTLGTGELFF	TGTGCCAGCTCACCCGTTACCTTAGGCACCGGGGAGCTGTTTTTT
NA	TRBV6-6	TRBD2	TRBJ2-1	CASSLSSGLHNEQFF	TGTGCCAGCAGTCTATCTAGCGGCCTCCACAATGAGCAGTTCTTC
NA	TRBV18	NA	TRBJ2-1	CASSPRNEQFF	TGTGCCAGCTCACCACGCAATGAGCAGTTCTTC
once	TRBV10-2	TRBD1	TRBJ1-6	CASSDKTGAGTPLHF	TGCGCCAGCAGTGATAAGACAGGGGCAGGGACACCCCTCCACTTT
few	TRBV30	NA	TRBJ1-1	CAWSVPGKSRTEAFF	TGTGCCTGGAGTGTACCCGGGAAGAGCAGGACTGAAGCTTTCTTT
NA	TRBV7-8	NA	TRBJ2-1	CASTLSGYLLGNEQFF	TGTGCCAGCACCCTTTCGGGGTACCTTTTGGGGAATGAGCAGTTCTTC
NA	TRBV29-1	NA	TRBJ2-3	CSVVRGASASTDTQYF	TGCAGCGTTGTTCGTGGTGCTAGCGCTAGCACAGATACGCAGTATTTT
NA	TRBV5-1	NA	TRBJ2-7	CASSLAQIRPVPSYEQYF	TGCGCCAGCAGCTTGGCTCAAATCCGGCCAGTGCCCTCCTACGAGCAGTACTTC
NA	TRBV5-1	NA	TRBJ2-3	CASTSKGIQTDTQYF	TGCGCCAGTACCTCCAAGGGGATTCAGACAGATACGCAGTATTTT
NA	TRBV29-1	NA	TRBJ2-2	CSVEFLEGTGELFF	TGCAGCGTTGAATTCCTCGAGGGAACCGGGGAGCTGTTTTTT
NA	TRBV5-1	NA	TRBJ1-4	CASSRGNANEKLFF	TGCGCCAGCAGCCGGGGGAATGCTAATGAAAAACTGTTTTTT
few	TRBV5-1	NA	TRBJ1-3	CASSLGQDPGNTIYF	TGCGCCAGCAGCTTGGGACAGGACCCTGGAAACACCATATATTTT
NA	TRBV30	NA	TRBJ1-1	CAWGSANLGRSTEAFF	TGTGCCTGGGGTTCAGCCAACCTGGGGCGGAGCACTGAAGCTTTCTTT
NA	TRBV30	NA	TRBJ1-1	CAWSSGQGLAAFF	TGTGCCTGGAGTTCGGGGCAGGGTCTGGCAGCTTTCTTT
NA	TRBV7-6	NA	TRBJ1-3	CASSPGHASSGNTIYF	TGTGCCAGCAGCCCAGGACACGCCAGCTCTGGAAACACCATATATTTT
NA	TRBV6-5	TRBD1	TRBJ2-5	CASSRTGKETQYF	TGTGCCAGCAGCCGGACAGGGAAAGAGACCCAGTACTTC
NA	TRBV5-1	TRBD2	TRBJ2-3	CASSFLLPGLAGGKDTQYF	TGCGCCAGCAGCTTCCTCCTACCGGGACTAGCGGGAGGGAAAGATACGCAGTATTTT
NA	TRBV5-1	TRBD1	TRBJ2-6	CASSLKDQGVDAGANVLTF	TGCGCCAGCAGCTTGAAGGACCAGGGGGTCGACGCTGGGGCCAACGTCCTGACTTTC
NA	TRBV28	NA	TRBJ2-2	CASSSPGATGELFF	TGTGCCAGCAGTTCCCCAGGGGCCACCGGGGAGCTGTTTTTT
NA	TRBV11-2	TRBD1	TRBJ1-5	CASSPTGYQPQHF	TGTGCCAGCAGCCCGACAGGGTATCAGCCCCAGCATTTT
NA	TRBV30	TRBD2	TRBJ2-2	CAWLRGGNANTGELFF	TGTGCCTGGCTTCGGGGGGGGAACGCGAACACCGGGGAGCTGTTTTTT
NA	TRBV28	TRBD1	TRBJ2-7	CASSSRRQGCEQYF	TGTGCCAGCAGTTCCCGCCGACAGGGGTGTGAGCAGTACTTC
NA	TRBV29-1	NA	TRBJ1-1	CSVGRGGMNTEAFF	TGCAGCGTTGGCCGTGGCGGAATGAACACTGAAGCTTTCTTT
NA	TRBV11-2	NA	TRBJ1-1	CASSDRSLNTEAFF	TGTGCCAGCAGCGACCGCAGCTTGAACACTGAAGCTTTCTTT
few	TRBV19	NA	TRBJ1-5	CASSMWWNSNQPQHF	TGTGCCAGTAGTATGTGGTGGAATAGCAATCAGCCCCAGCATTTT
NA	TRBV28	NA	TRBJ1-2	CASSTLNGGYTF	TGTGCCAGCAGTACCCTCAACGGAGGCTACACCTTC
NA	TRBV5-4	NA	TRBJ1-2	CASSLAGGLNYGYTF	TGTGCCAGCAGCTTGGCCGGGGGGCTTAACTATGGCTACACCTTC
NA	TRBV28	NA	TRBJ1-3	CASSSGGGNTIYF	TGTGCCAGCAGTTCGGGGGGCGGAAACACCATATATTTT
few	TRBV4-1	NA	TRBJ1-4	CASSQAGEKLFF	TGCGCCAGCAGCCAAGCGGGGGAAAAACTGTTTTTT
NA	TRBV7-9	TRBD2	TRBJ2-2	CASSPRLAAVNTGELFF	TGTGCCAGCAGCCCACGACTAGCGGCCGTGAACACCGGGGAGCTGTTTTTT
NA	TRBV4-3	TRBD1	TRBJ1-2	CASSHPGTGAGYTF	TGCGCCAGCAGCCACCCCGGGACAGGGGCTGGCTACACCTTC
NA	TRBV28	NA	TRBJ2-1	CASSSPRRDKTNEQFF	TGTGCCAGCAGTTCCCCCCGGCGGGACAAGACGAATGAGCAGTTCTTC
NA	TRBV10-3	NA	TRBJ2-7	CAISLGGEQYF	TGTGCCATCAGTCTAGGGGGCGAGCAGTACTTC
once	TRBV5-1	TRBD1	TRBJ2-3	CASSLGTGRGTDTQYF	TGCGCCAGCAGCCTCGGGACAGGCCGCGGGACAGATACGCAGTATTTT
NA	TRBV30	NA	TRBJ2-5	CAWSASDRSGTQYF	TGTGCCTGGAGTGCCTCGGACCGGAGCGGGACCCAGTACTTC
NA	TRBV28	NA	TRBJ1-3	CASSGRGSGNTIYF	TGTGCCAGCAGTGGGAGAGGCTCTGGAAACACCATATATTTT
NA	TRBV7-2	NA	TRBJ2-3	CASSLASGGSDTQYF	TGTGCCAGCAGCTTAGCTAGCGGAGGCTCAGATACGCAGTATTTT
NA	TRBV5-4	TRBD2	TRBJ2-7	CASSGLAGGGYEQYF	TGTGCCAGCAGCGGACTAGCGGGAGGCGGGTACGAGCAGTACTTC
once	TRBV11-2	TRBD2	TRBJ2-1	CASSLVPGLAGGEQFF	TGTGCCAGCAGCTTAGTTCCGGGACTAGCGGGGGGTGAGCAGTTCTTC